This TCR beta chain appears in the sequencing data of a study of lymphopenia after photon versus proton radiotherapy. V lost 5 bases, J lost 2 bases, and 18 bases lay in between. The CDR3 runs 16 residues. Germline V lookup: CDR1 SGHTA, CDR2 FQGNSA. Turning to this clone: Antigen unknown.

TCRdb's table, derived via immunoSEQ multiplex PCR, lists solely in-frame clones and lacks some. The table records 53,000 or so clones, around 88% of them present only once. General observations from the study: Relative stability marked proton patients; photon patients lost diversity and naive cells. Larger post-nadir TCR diversity loss correlated inversely with survival in deceased patients.

The TCR originated in a man in his fifties or sixties with gastric cancer. Here the sequenced sample was peripheral blood, taken from a patient treated with photon-based radiotherapy. This chain connects TRBV7-2 to TRBJ2-5; no firm D call. CDR3: CASSPGTGSPQETQYF. The CDR3 DNA follows: TGTGCCAGCAGCCCAGGCACGGGCAGTCCACAAGAGACCCAGTACTTC.